The 29 T cell receptor beta chains presented below share a single source sample, sequenced in a study of blood T cell repertoires in COVID-19 (dated by TCRdb to the early 2020s). Receptor libraries were prepared by the immunoSEQ multiplex PCR assay. Drawn from immuneACCESS, this table holds only the in-frame rearrangements with V and J called that TCRdb kept. Clones are partly lost; checked studies trace under half to an unresolved V gene and leave the rest unexplained. The sample table lists about 300,000 clones, just under 90% of them with a count of one. About 2% of the sample is taken by the ten largest. The sequencing input was peripheral blood. The receptors derive from a woman under 40 with COVID-19, enrolled during active disease.

The chain is built from TRBV5-4 and TRBJ1-2; D call uncertain. The CDR3 covers 14 residues. V was cut by 4 bases and J by 8 bases, with 18 bases left in between. Germline CDR1 reads SGHNT; CDR2 reads YYREEE (reference sequence). Here the CDR3 DNA reads TGTGCCAGCAGCGAAGGACGCGGGCTTGGGGGCTACACCTTC. It encodes CASSEGRGLGGYTF.

For this clone: Other nucleotide sequences in the sample specify the same CDR3. The chain links TRBV5-6 to TRBJ1-5; no firm D call. The length of the CDR3 is 14 residues. The germline V and J ends were trimmed by 4 bases and 0 bases, with 8 bases remaining between them. From germline, CDR1 is SGHDT and CDR2 YYEEEE. The CDR3 protein is CASSLRGSNQPQHF. The CDR3 bases are TGTGCCAGCAGCCTCCGGGGTAGCAATCAGCCCCAGCATTTT.

V gene TRBV3-1 (or the pseudogene TRBV3-2) combines with J gene TRBJ1-3, with unresolved D. V was pared by 5 bases and J by 4 bases, with 15 bases between. This CDR3 contains 15 residues. Germline V gene data show CDR1 as LGHDT and CDR2 as YNNKEL (reference sequence). The CDR3 reads CASSLGTGGGNTIYF. The CDR3 DNA sequence: TGTGCCAGCAGCTTGGGCACTGGCGGGGGAAACACCATATATTTT.

V and J are TRBV6-2 or TRBV6-3 and TRBJ2-3; 7 positions agree with TRBD2. The CDR3 loop spans 15 amino acids. The trim removed 6 bases at V and 2 bases at J, leaving 8 bases unmatched. Germline CDR1 reads MNHEY; CDR2 reads SVGEGT. This CDR3 is CASSPMGGVTDTQYF. DNA of the CDR3: TGTGCCAGCAGCCCGATGGGAGGGGTCACAGATACGCAGTATTTT.

V usage is TRBV19 and J usage is TRBJ1-1; 12 nucleotides line up with TRBD1. This CDR3 is 16 amino acids long. Looked up from germline, CDR1 is LNHDA and CDR2 is SQIVND (reference sequence). The V and J ends lost 6 bases and 6 bases, in that order; junction bases with no gene match: 11. CDR3 sequence: CASSPSGTGGYSEAFF. The CDR3 DNA reads TGTGCCAGTAGCCCTTCTGGGACAGGGGGCTATTCTGAAGCTTTCTTT.

The J gene is TRBJ2-1, the V gene TRBV6-2 or TRBV6-3; D is undetermined. This CDR3 contains 13 residues. V lost 2 bases to trimming and J lost 9 bases, with 11 bases between them. The germline gives CDR1 MNHEY, CDR2 SVGEGT. CDR3 sequence: CASSYGLGIEQFF. CDR3 nucleotides: TGTGCCAGCAGTTACGGCCTAGGAATTGAGCAGTTCTTC.

The rearrangement joins TRBV24-1 to TRBJ2-5; D may be TRBD1 (5 bases). The CDR3 covers 14 residues. V lost 1 base and J lost 5, with 10 bases in between. Per the germline V gene, CDR1 is KGHDR and CDR2 is SFDVKD. The DNA of the CDR3 is TGTGCCACCAGTGATTTCAGGGCTAAGGAGACCCAGTACTTC. It is translated as CATSDFRAKETQYF.

This rearrangement joins TRBV18 to TRBJ1-1, with 8 bases identical to TRBD1. Germline CDR1 is KGHSH and CDR2 is LQKENI. The CDR3 is 16 amino acids. With 1 base clipped from V and 7 bases from J, the junction kept 11 bases outside the gene matches. The CDR3 region is CASSPQVAGGSGEAFF. DNA for the CDR3: TGTGCCAGCTCACCACAAGTAGCAGGGGGCTCGGGTGAAGCTTTCTTT.

The chain recombines TRBV29-1 with TRBJ2-2, with 10 nucleotides matching TRBD1. Germline CDR1 is SQVTM and CDR2 is ANQGSEA. The CDR3 consists of 14 residues. After removal of 1 base from V and 6 bases from J, the junction contained 2 bases not matched to a gene. CDR3 bases: TGCAGCGTTGAAGGGACAGGGGGTGCCGGGGAGCTGTTTTTT. Protein product: CSVEGTGGAGELFF.

The gene calls are TRBV28 and TRBJ1-5; TRBD1 matches at 11 bases. Germline V gives CDR1 MDHEN, CDR2 SYDVKM. The CDR3 contains 18 residues. J gave up 4 bases and V 4 bases, and 12 bases lay outside the gene matches. The CDR3 loop reads CASSWDRGSDIPNQPQHF. CDR3 DNA: TGTGCCAGCAGTTGGGACAGGGGGTCGGACATACCAAATCAGCCCCAGCATTTT.

The genes are TRBV5-1 and TRBJ2-1; TRBD2 is a possible D gene (6 bases). Germline V lookup: CDR1 SGHRS, CDR2 YFSETQ. The CDR3 totals 13 residues. The V end lost 7 bases, the J end lost 10 bases, and 18 bases lay between the germline ends. CDR3 coding DNA: TGCGCCAGCGGTTCGGCGGGACTCACAGAGCAGTTCTTC. Translation: CASGSAGLTEQFF.

The chain is built from TRBV27 and TRBJ1-5; 8 positions agree with TRBD1. The germline V gene has CDR1 MNHEY and CDR2 SMNVEV (reference sequence). J gave up 10 bases and V 5 bases, and 16 bases lay outside the gene matches. The CDR3 totals 16 residues. The CDR3 region is CASSPRTGRIVGPQHF. CDR3 nucleotide sequence: TGTGCCAGCAGTCCTCGGACAGGGAGGATTGTAGGCCCCCAGCATTTT.

This chain links TRBV23-1 with TRBJ1-2; TRBD1 might be the D (5 bases). TRBV23-1 falls under the ORF class, with uncertain function. Trimming removed 4 bases from V and 4 bases from J, with 19 bases in between. The CDR3 length is 16 residues. CDR3 loop: CASSRNRYPPCYGYTF. CDR3 sequence (DNA): TGCGCCAGCAGTCGGAACAGGTATCCACCCTGCTATGGCTACACCTTC.

This chain links TRBV5-1 with TRBJ1-2, with TRBD1 as a possible D gene (6 bases). Trimming stripped 3 bases from V and 7 bases from J, with 13 bases between. The CDR3 consists of 13 residues. The germline V gene has CDR1 SGHRS and CDR2 YFSETQ. The CDR3 DNA reads as TGCGCCAGCAGCTCGGACAGTTACTTTGGCTACACCTTC. Encoded protein: CASSSDSYFGYTF.

Written as DNA, the CDR3 is TGTGCCAGCTCACCAAGCGGACAGGGCTACGAGCAGTACTTC. It specifies CASSPSGQGYEQYF. The genes are TRBV18 and TRBJ2-7; 8 bases are a match to TRBD1. J gave up 3 bases and V 2 bases, and 3 bases lay outside the gene matches. The germline V gene encodes CDR1 KGHSH and CDR2 LQKENI. The CDR3 sequence is 14 residues long.

A remark on this clone: Other DNA sequences in this sample translate to the same CDR3. The chain couples TRBV12-3 or TRBV12-4 to TRBJ1-6, with a tentative D call TRBD1 (6 bases). The ends were cut back, 2 bases at V and 7 bases at J, with 6 bases in the middle. The CDR3 covers 13 residues. CDR3 in amino acids: CASSLTGNSPLHF. For the CDR3, the DNA is TGTGCCAGCAGTTTAACAGGGAATTCACCCCTCCACTTT.

The V gene is TRBV3-1 (or the pseudogene TRBV3-2), the J gene TRBJ2-3, with TRBD1 identical over 9 bases. V lost 1 base and J lost 5; bases outside the gene matches: 7. There are 16 residues in the CDR3. Germline V gene data show CDR1 as LGHDT and CDR2 as YNNKEL (reference sequence). The chain's CDR3 is CASSQGAGTGLDTQYF. CDR3 sequence (DNA): TGTGCCAGCAGCCAAGGGGCCGGGACAGGGTTAGATACGCAGTATTTT.

This chain joins TRBV6-5 and TRBJ1-6; TRBD1 matches at 8 bases. There are 14 residues in the CDR3. V was clipped by 6 bases and J by 10 bases; unmatched bases: 8. The V gene's germline CDR1 is MNHEY and CDR2 SVGAGI. CDR3 DNA sequence: TGTGCCAGCAGGTCTACAGGGGGGACATCACCCCTCCACTTT. Protein sequence: CASRSTGGTSPLHF.

The chain joins TRBV10-2 to TRBJ1-2, with 7 positions matching TRBD1. Germline V CDR1 and CDR2: WSHSY, SAAADI. The ends lost 7 bases at V and 4 bases at J; junction bases unmatched: 3. CDR3 size: 12 residues. The CDR3 DNA reads as TGCGCCAGCACCGGACAGGCCTATGGCTACACCTTC. It translates to CASTGQAYGYTF.

The chain carries TRBV30 and TRBJ1-3; D ambiguous. The CDR3 spans 15 residues. The V end lost 0 bases, the J end lost 5 bases, and 14 bases lay between the germline ends. Per the germline V gene, CDR1 is GTSNPN and CDR2 is SVGIG (reference sequence). As DNA, the CDR3 is TGTGCCTGGAGTGTACTTGGTTTGAGTCGAAACACCATATATTTT. Protein sequence: CAWSVLGLSRNTIYF.

This chain joins TRBV9 and TRBJ2-6; a weak D match, TRBD1 (7 bases). The CDR3 loop spans 18 amino acids. The germline gives CDR1 SGDLS, CDR2 YYNGEE. Trimming removed 6 bases from V and 4 bases from J, with 23 bases in between. The chain's CDR3 is CASKGAGQGPLGANVLTF. CDR3 in DNA: TGTGCCAGCAAGGGGGCGGGGCAGGGCCCGCTCGGGGCCAACGTCCTGACTTTC.

The V call is TRBV4-1, the J call TRBJ1-5; a possible D gene is TRBD1 (6 bases). Germline V gives CDR1 MGHRA, CDR2 YSYEKL. V lost 2 bases to trimming and J lost 2 bases, with 16 bases between them. The CDR3 runs 17 residues. In DNA form, the CDR3 reads TGCGCCAGCAGCCAACCTCTCCGGGACAAGGGCAATCAGCCCCAGCATTTT. It yields the protein CASSQPLRDKGNQPQHF.

The chain employs TRBV13 and TRBJ2-3; no definite D call. Germline V CDR1 and CDR2: PRHDT, FYEKMQ (reference sequence). CDR3 size: 14 residues. The germline V and J ends were trimmed by 1 base and 4 bases, with 9 bases remaining between them. CDR3 loop: CASSLVSGSDTQYF. In nucleotides, the CDR3 is TGTGCCAGCAGCTTAGTTTCAGGTTCAGATACGCAGTATTTT.

The rearrangement links TRBV2 to TRBJ2-1, with D perhaps matching TRBD2 (6 bases). Trimming left V 3 bases short and J 2 bases short, with 14 bases between. This CDR3 has 16 amino acids. Germline CDR1 and CDR2: SNHLY and FYNNEI. The CDR3 nucleotides read TGTGCCAGCAGTGACGCGTCTAGGAGGGCCTACAATGAGCAGTTCTTC. Its translation is CASSDASRRAYNEQFF.

The chain is built from TRBV12-3 or TRBV12-4 and TRBJ1-6, with TRBD1 as a possible D gene (5 bases). The V end was cut by 6 bases, the J end by 10 bases, with 13 bases between. CDR3 size: 13 residues. The CDR3 sequence is CASSLPGGSPLHF. The CDR3 DNA sequence: TGTGCCAGCAGCTTGCCCGGGGGGTCACCCCTCCACTTT.

The rearrangement uses TRBV12-3 or TRBV12-4 and TRBJ1-3, with D unclear. Trimming left V 3 bases short and J 0 bases short, with 3 bases between. This CDR3 comprises 13 residues. The CDR3 sequence: CASSFGSGNTIYF. DNA of the CDR3: TGTGCCAGCAGTTTCGGCTCTGGAAACACCATATATTTT.

The rearrangement joins TRBV30 to TRBJ2-1; D is ambiguous. This CDR3 is 13 amino acids long. V lost 2 bases and J lost 1, with 6 bases in between. Germline CDR1 reads GTSNPN; CDR2 reads SVGIG (reference sequence). The CDR3 DNA reads as TGTGCCTGGAGTCAGGCTTCCTACAATGAGCAGTTCTTC. This gives the protein CAWSQASYNEQFF. The full variable domain, rest sourced from reference TRBV30 and TRBJ2-1, is SQTIHQWPATLVQPVGSPLSLECTVEGTSNPNLYWYRQAAGRGLQLLFYSVGIGQISSEVPQNLSASRPQDRQFILSSKKLLLSDSGFYLCAWSQASYNEQFFGPGTRLTVL.

The chain has TRBV18 and TRBJ1-2, with D uncertain. The CDR3 contains 13 residues. Germline CDR1 is KGHSH and CDR2 is LQKENI. V lost 2 bases and J lost 7, with 11 bases in between. The CDR3 coding sequence is TGTGCCAGCTCACCAGCGGTCACTGGTGGCTACACCTTC. This gives the protein CASSPAVTGGYTF.

V gene TRBV4-2 combines with J gene TRBJ2-1, with 12 bases that match TRBD2. Germline V gene data show CDR1 as LGHNA and CDR2 as YNFKEQ. This CDR3 region has 16 residues. Losses at the gene ends were 4 bases for V and 2 bases for J; bases not matched to a gene: 3. As DNA, the CDR3 is TGTGCCAGCAGCCCCCGGACTAGCGGGGCCTACAATGAGCAGTTCTTC. Translating it yields CASSPRTSGAYNEQFF.